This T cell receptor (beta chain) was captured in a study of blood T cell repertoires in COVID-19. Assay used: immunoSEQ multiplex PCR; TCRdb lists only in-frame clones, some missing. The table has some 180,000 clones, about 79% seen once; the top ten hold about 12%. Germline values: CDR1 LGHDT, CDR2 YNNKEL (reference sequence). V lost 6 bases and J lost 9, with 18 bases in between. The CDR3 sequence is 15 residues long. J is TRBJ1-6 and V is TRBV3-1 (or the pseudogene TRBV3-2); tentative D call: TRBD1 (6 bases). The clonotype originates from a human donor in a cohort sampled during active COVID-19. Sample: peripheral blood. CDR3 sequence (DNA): TGTGCCAGCAGTTACAAGGTGCAGGGGATTTCACCCCTCCACTTT. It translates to CASSYKVQGISPLHF.